A selection of T cell receptor beta chains follows, all from one sample in a study of blood T cell repertoires in COVID-19. Clones were sequenced by immunoSEQ multiplex PCR, and TCRdb holds only the in-frame ones, with some missing. The sample lists approximately 47,000 clones; about nine tenths were seen once. The sequencing input was peripheral blood. The receptors shown here come from an elderly woman with COVID-19, enrolled during active disease. Both conserved end residues are part of each CDR3. D genes are given only for firm matches. Clone size is shown for a subset of rows, as once, few, many or a class of expanded clone.

D: NA
J: TRBJ1-2
size: NA
V: TRBV28
CDR3: CASSLYGGSGGYTF
DNA: TGTGCCAGCAGTTTATACGGCGGCTCTGGGGGCTACACCTTC

D: NA
J: TRBJ2-3
size: NA
V: TRBV7-2
CDR3: CASSLAGALDTQYF
DNA: TGTGCCAGCAGCTTAGCGGGGGCGCTGGATACGCAGTATTTT

D: NA
J: TRBJ1-2
size: NA
V: TRBV7-2
CDR3: CASSLVTGRGYYGYTF
DNA: TGTGCCAGCAGCTTAGTAACAGGGAGGGGGTATTATGGCTACACCTTC

D: NA
J: TRBJ2-7
size: NA
V: TRBV5-6
CDR3: CASSFLSNEQYF
DNA: TGTGCCAGCAGCTTTTTGAGCAACGAGCAGTACTTC

D: NA
J: TRBJ1-2
size: NA
V: TRBV28
CDR3: CASSSQGPYGYTF
DNA: TGTGCCAGCAGCTCACAGGGCCCATATGGCTACACCTTC

D: TRBD2
J: TRBJ2-7
size: NA
V: TRBV11-3
CDR3: CASSPKTGGSAEQYF
DNA: TGTGCCAGCAGCCCTAAGACCGGGGGGTCCGCCGAGCAGTACTTC

D: TRBD1
J: TRBJ2-3
size: NA
V: TRBV7-2
CDR3: CASSVRTGFDTQYF
DNA: TGTGCCAGCAGCGTCCGGACAGGGTTTGATACGCAGTATTTT

D: TRBD1
J: TRBJ1-3
size: NA
V: TRBV29-1
CDR3: CSVDPRDRGNTIYF
DNA: TGCAGCGTTGATCCGAGGGACAGGGGAAACACCATATATTTT

D: TRBD2
J: TRBJ2-1
size: once
V: TRBV5-4
CDR3: CASSTDRRLAGYNEQFF
DNA: TGTGCCAGCAGCACTGACCGGCGGCTAGCGGGATACAATGAGCAGTTCTTC

D: TRBD2
J: TRBJ2-1
size: NA
V: TRBV11-2
CDR3: CASSLLAGGPNEQFF
DNA: TGTGCCAGCAGCTTGTTAGCGGGGGGCCCCAATGAGCAGTTCTTC

D: TRBD1
J: TRBJ2-6
size: NA
V: TRBV4-2
CDR3: CASSQRTGVGGANVLTF
DNA: TGTGCCAGCAGCCAACGGACAGGGGTTGGTGGGGCCAACGTCCTGACTTTC

D: TRBD2
J: TRBJ2-7
size: NA
V: TRBV3-1/TRBV3-2
CDR3: CASSPGTSGRAFGEQYF
DNA: TGTGCCAGCAGCCCCGGGACTAGCGGGAGGGCCTTTGGGGAGCAGTACTTC

D: NA
J: TRBJ1-3
size: NA
V: TRBV4-1
CDR3: CASSPPGGNTIYF
DNA: TGCGCCAGCAGCCCCCCCGGGGGGAACACCATATATTTT

D: TRBD1
J: TRBJ2-7
size: NA
V: TRBV11-3
CDR3: CASSRQGYEQYF
DNA: TGTGCCAGCAGCCGACAGGGGTACGAGCAGTACTTC

D: TRBD2
J: TRBJ2-7
size: NA
V: TRBV5-1
CDR3: CASSLDPSGGSYEQYF
DNA: TGCGCCAGCAGCTTGGACCCTAGCGGGGGCTCCTACGAGCAGTACTTC

D: NA
J: TRBJ2-1
size: NA
V: TRBV28
CDR3: CASKTGSTYNEQFF
DNA: TGTGCCAGCAAAACGGGATCCACCTACAATGAGCAGTTCTTC

D: NA
J: TRBJ1-1
size: NA
V: TRBV5-1
CDR3: CASSTGGMNTEAFF
DNA: TGCGCCAGCAGCACGGGAGGGATGAACACTGAAGCTTTCTTT

D: TRBD1
J: TRBJ1-1
size: NA
V: TRBV27
CDR3: CASISYSSTGRETEAFF
DNA: TGTGCCAGCATATCTTACTCGTCGACAGGGAGAGAGACTGAAGCTTTCTTT

D: TRBD1
J: TRBJ2-7
size: once
V: TRBV7-9
CDR3: CASSVPIGTVYEQYF
DNA: TGTGCCAGCAGCGTACCCATCGGGACAGTCTACGAGCAGTACTTC

D: NA
J: TRBJ2-5
size: NA
V: TRBV25-1
CDR3: CASSRSVSRSRGRETQYF
DNA: TGTGCCAGCAGTCGGAGTGTCAGCCGTTCAAGGGGCCGGGAGACCCAGTACTTC

D: NA
J: TRBJ2-7
size: few
V: TRBV12-3/TRBV12-4
CDR3: CASSRDFYEQYF
DNA: TGTGCCAGCAGCCGCGATTTTTACGAGCAGTACTTC

D: NA
J: TRBJ1-4
size: NA
V: TRBV5-6
CDR3: CASSLVGANEKLFF
DNA: TGTGCCAGCAGCTTGGTAGGGGCTAATGAAAAACTGTTTTTT

D: TRBD2
J: TRBJ2-1
size: NA
V: TRBV11-2
CDR3: CASSPPGVSGRDNEQFF
DNA: TGTGCCAGCAGCCCGCCGGGGGTTAGCGGGAGGGACAATGAGCAGTTCTTC

D: TRBD1
J: TRBJ2-1
size: NA
V: TRBV10-1
CDR3: CASSTGGLNEQFF
DNA: TGCGCCAGCAGCACAGGGGGTTTAAATGAGCAGTTCTTC

D: TRBD1
J: TRBJ2-1
size: few
V: TRBV29-1
CDR3: CSVDDRVKVNEQFF
DNA: TGCAGCGTTGATGACAGGGTAAAGGTCAATGAGCAGTTCTTC

D: NA
J: TRBJ1-5
size: NA
V: TRBV2
CDR3: CASTEGTVALSNQPQHF
DNA: TGTGCCAGCACCGAAGGGACTGTTGCCTTAAGCAATCAGCCCCAGCATTTT

D: NA
J: TRBJ1-5
size: NA
V: TRBV19
CDR3: CASSIGGRGQPQHF
DNA: TGTGCCAGTAGTATAGGGGGGCGCGGGCAGCCCCAGCATTTT

D: NA
J: TRBJ1-5
size: NA
V: TRBV29-1
CDR3: CSVMEGNQPQHF
DNA: TGCAGCGTGATGGAGGGGAATCAGCCCCAGCATTTT

D: NA
J: TRBJ2-1
size: NA
V: TRBV13
CDR3: CASSSFVGGALTYNEQFF
DNA: TGCGCCAGCAGCTCGTTCGTGGGGGGGGCGCTTACCTACAATGAGCAGTTCTTC

D: NA
J: TRBJ1-1
size: NA
V: TRBV25-1
CDR3: CASSGYQGQPLETEAFF
DNA: TGTGCCAGCAGTGGGTATCAGGGGCAACCACTAGAAACTGAAGCTTTCTTT

D: NA
J: TRBJ2-1
size: few
V: TRBV13
CDR3: CASSSTPSYNEQFF
DNA: TGTGCCAGCAGCTCTACTCCCTCCTACAATGAGCAGTTCTTC

D: NA
J: TRBJ1-4
size: NA
V: TRBV7-8
CDR3: CASSLVQGRLINEKLFF
DNA: TGTGCCAGCAGCTTAGTCCAGGGGCGCCTGATTAATGAAAAACTGTTTTTT

D: NA
J: TRBJ1-3
size: NA
V: TRBV28
CDR3: CASSSTGSGNTIYF
DNA: TGTGCCAGCAGTTCTACAGGGTCAGGAAACACCATATATTTT

D: NA
J: TRBJ2-3
size: NA
V: TRBV5-6
CDR3: CASSLLTATDTQYF
DNA: TGTGCCAGCAGCTTGTTGACAGCAACAGATACGCAGTATTTT

D: NA
J: TRBJ2-3
size: NA
V: TRBV11-3
CDR3: CASSLGHSGRGDTQYF
DNA: TGTGCCAGCAGCTTAGGGCATAGCGGAAGAGGAGATACGCAGTATTTT

D: NA
J: TRBJ2-2
size: NA
V: TRBV10-1
CDR3: CASRKTANTGELFF
DNA: TGCGCCAGCAGAAAGACAGCTAACACCGGGGAGCTGTTTTTT

D: NA
J: TRBJ1-2
size: NA
V: TRBV7-2
CDR3: CASSLEDSNYGYTF
DNA: TGTGCCAGCAGCTTAGAGGACAGCAACTATGGCTACACCTTC

D: NA
J: TRBJ2-2
size: NA
V: TRBV11-3
CDR3: CASSFQFNTGELFF
DNA: TGTGCCAGCAGCTTTCAGTTCAACACCGGGGAGCTGTTTTTT

D: TRBD1
J: TRBJ1-5
size: once
V: TRBV27
CDR3: CASSPRRIPGQSNQPQHF
DNA: TGTGCCAGCAGTCCACGAAGGATACCGGGACAGAGCAATCAGCCCCAGCATTTT

D: TRBD1
J: TRBJ1-3
size: few
V: TRBV30
CDR3: CAQWSGQTGNTIYF
DNA: TGTGCCCAATGGTCGGGACAGACTGGAAACACCATATATTTT

D: TRBD2
J: TRBJ2-1
size: NA
V: TRBV11-2
CDR3: CASSWGGRASYNEQFF
DNA: TGTGCCAGCTCCTGGGGCGGGAGGGCCTCCTACAATGAGCAGTTCTTC

D: NA
J: TRBJ2-7
size: NA
V: TRBV5-4
CDR3: CASSLGGAAKTYEQYF
DNA: TGTGCCAGCAGCTTAGGCGGGGCAGCGAAAACCTACGAGCAGTACTTC

D: TRBD1
J: TRBJ2-2
size: NA
V: TRBV5-1
CDR3: CASSLDGQANTGELFF
DNA: TGCGCCAGCAGCTTGGATGGACAGGCAAACACCGGGGAGCTGTTTTTT